This TCR beta chain was captured by sequencing in a study of T cell responses to AZD1222 COVID-19 vaccine. Clones were sequenced by immunoSEQ multiplex PCR, and TCRdb holds only the in-frame ones, with some missing. In the table there are 95,000 to 100,000 clones, roughly 86% of which are singletons. The germline V and J ends were trimmed by 3 bases and 6 bases, with 15 bases remaining between them. The CDR3 totals 14 residues. Per germline, CDR1 SGHTS and CDR2 YDEGEE. V is TRBV5-8 and J is TRBJ1-1; the D is unclear. The receptor comes from an adult who received the AZD1222 COVID-19 vaccine. The specimen comprised peripheral blood, sampled 28 days after the second AZD1222 dose. The CDR3 reads CASSWAVGRSEAFF. The CDR3 nucleotides read TGTGCCAGCAGCTGGGCGGTCGGGCGGTCTGAAGCTTTCTTT.